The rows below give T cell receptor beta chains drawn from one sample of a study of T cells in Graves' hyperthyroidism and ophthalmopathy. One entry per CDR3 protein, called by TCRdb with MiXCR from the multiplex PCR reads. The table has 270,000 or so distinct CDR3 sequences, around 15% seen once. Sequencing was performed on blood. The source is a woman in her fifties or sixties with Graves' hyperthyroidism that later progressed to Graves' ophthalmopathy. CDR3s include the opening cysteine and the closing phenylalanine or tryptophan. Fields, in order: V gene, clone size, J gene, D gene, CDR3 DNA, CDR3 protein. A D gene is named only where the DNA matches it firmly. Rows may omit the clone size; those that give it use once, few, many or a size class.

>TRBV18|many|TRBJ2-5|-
TGTGCCAGCTCCCCGCGGTCTTCCGGCGGAGAGACCCAGTACTTC
CASSPRSSGGETQYF
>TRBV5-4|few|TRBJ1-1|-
TGTGCCAGCAGCTTGCGTCCGGACCCCATGAACACTGAAGCTTTCTTT
CASSLRPDPMNTEAFF
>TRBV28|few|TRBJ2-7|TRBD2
TGTGCCAGCAGTCCGACTAGCGGGAGTTCCTACGAGCAGTACTTC
CASSPTSGSSYEQYF
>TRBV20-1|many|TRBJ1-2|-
TGCAGTGCTAGGGGCTCTAACTATGGCTACACCTTC
CSARGSNYGYTF
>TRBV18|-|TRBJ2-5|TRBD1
TGTGCCAGCTCACCATTAATGGACAGGAGCCTCCAAGAGACCCAGTACTTC
CASSPLMDRSLQETQYF
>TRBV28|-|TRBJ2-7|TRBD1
TGTGCCAGCAGTCCTACCTTGACTGGGACAGTATTCCCCTACGAGCAGTACTTC
CASSPTLTGTVFPYEQYF
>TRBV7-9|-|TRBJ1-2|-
TGTGCCAGCAGCTCACAGAGGGCGGGGGGCTATGGCTACACCTTC
CASSSQRAGGYGYTF
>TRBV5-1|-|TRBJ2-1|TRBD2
TGCGCCAGCAGCCCGGAACTAGCGGGAGTCTATGAGCAGTTCTTC
CASSPELAGVYEQFF
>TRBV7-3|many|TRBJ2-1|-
TGTGCCAGCAGCTATATAGTTAGCAATGAGCAGTTCTTC
CASSYIVSNEQFF
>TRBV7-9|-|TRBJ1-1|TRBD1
TGTGCCAGCAGCCCCGGGACAGGGATTCACGACACTGAAGCTTTCTTT
CASSPGTGIHDTEAFF
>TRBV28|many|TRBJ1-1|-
TGTGCCAGCAGTTTAAACCGAGGGCGGGTAGCTTTCTTT
CASSLNRGRVAFF
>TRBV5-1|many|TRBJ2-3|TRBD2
TGCGCCAGCAGCTTTGCTAGCGGGATCGAAGATACGCAGTATTTT
CASSFASGIEDTQYF
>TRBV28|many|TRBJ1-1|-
TGTGCCAGCACGCATACCCCGAACACTGAAGCTTTCTTT
CASTHTPNTEAFF
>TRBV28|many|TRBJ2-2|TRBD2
TGTGCCAGCCGGGGGGGCGCGAACACCGGGGAGCTGTTTTTT
CASRGGANTGELFF
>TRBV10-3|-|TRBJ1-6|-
TGTGCCATCAGTGAGTCAGGGAATTCACCCCTCCACTTT
CAISESGNSPLHF
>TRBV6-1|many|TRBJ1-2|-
TGTGCCAGCAGTTACCCAACGGGACATGGAAACTATGGCTACACCTTC
CASSYPTGHGNYGYTF
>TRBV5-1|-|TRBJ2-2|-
TGCGCCAGCAACTTGATCACCGGGGAGCTGTTTTTT
CASNLITGELFF
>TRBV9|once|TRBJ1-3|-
TGTGCCAGCAGCCTGGGAGGATCCGTAGGAAACACCATATATTTT
CASSLGGSVGNTIYF
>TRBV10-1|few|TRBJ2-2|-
TGCGCCAGCAGTGAAGGAGGGTACAACGGGGAGCTGTTTTTT
CASSEGGYNGELFF
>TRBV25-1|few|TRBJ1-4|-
TGTGCCAGCAATGAGGGTTTTAATGAAAAACTGTTTTTT
CASNEGFNEKLFF
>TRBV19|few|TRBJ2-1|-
TGTGCCAGTAGTCGGCTAGCGGAGGGGGATGAGCAGTTCTTC
CASSRLAEGDEQFF
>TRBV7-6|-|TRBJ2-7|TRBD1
TGTGCCAGCAGCTTAGAGTTTGGGTCGGCAGGGGGCGAGCAGTACTTC
CASSLEFGSAGGEQYF
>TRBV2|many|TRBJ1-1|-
TGTGCCAGCAGGGTTCCAACTCGGAAGGCTGAAGCTTTCTTT
CASRVPTRKAEAFF
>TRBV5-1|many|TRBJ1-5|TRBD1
TGCGCCAGCAGCTCGGGACAGAATCAGCCCCAGCATTTT
CASSSGQNQPQHF
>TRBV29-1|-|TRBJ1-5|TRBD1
TGCAGCGTTTCCACAGGGGTAGGACAGCCCCAGCATTTT
CSVSTGVGQPQHF
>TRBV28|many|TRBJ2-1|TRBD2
TGTGCCAGCAGTTTTTTATTAGCGGGAGGGCCCGGCAATGAGCAGTTCTTC
CASSFLLAGGPGNEQFF
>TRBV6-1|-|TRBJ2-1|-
TGTGCCAGCAGTGAAGGGGGTCGGGAGTTCTTC
CASSEGGREFF
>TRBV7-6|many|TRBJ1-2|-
TGTGCCAGCAGCTTAGCCCCGGGACGAGCTCTTCGGGGCTACACCTTC
CASSLAPGRALRGYTF
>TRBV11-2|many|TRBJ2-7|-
TGTGCCAGCAGCTTAGGCTTTCAGGGGTGGGATAACGACGAGCAGTACTTC
CASSLGFQGWDNDEQYF
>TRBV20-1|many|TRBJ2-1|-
TGCAGTGCCAGGGACTACAATGAGCAGTTCTTC
CSARDYNEQFF
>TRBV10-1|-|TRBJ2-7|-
TGCGCCACCTCTTATGGGGACTCCTACGAGCAGTACTTC
CATSYGDSYEQYF
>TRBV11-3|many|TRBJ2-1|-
TGTGCCAGCAGCCCCCGGACAGCTTACAATGAGCAGTTCTTC
CASSPRTAYNEQFF
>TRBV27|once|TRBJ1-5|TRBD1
TGTGCCAGCAGTTTAGAGGGCAGGGGGGAACAGCCCCAGCATTTT
CASSLEGRGEQPQHF
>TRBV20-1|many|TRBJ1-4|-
TGCAGTGCTAGTCTAGGGGTTCGGGGTGAAAAACTGTTTTTT
CSASLGVRGEKLFF
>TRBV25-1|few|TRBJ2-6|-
TGTGCCAGCAGTGAAAAAAGGGAGGCCAACGTCCTGACTTTC
CASSEKREANVLTF
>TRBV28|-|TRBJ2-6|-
TGTGCCAGCAAGCCCAATAGTCGGGGAAGTGGGGCCAACGTCCTGACTTTC
CASKPNSRGSGANVLTF
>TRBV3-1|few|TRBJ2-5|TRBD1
TGTGCCAGCAGCCATTCGACAGGGGGCGTGAGGGAGACCCAGTACTTC
CASSHSTGGVRETQYF